These 3 T cell receptor beta chains were sequenced from one sample in a study of shared clonotypes between healthy human individuals. Profiling relied on immunoSEQ multiplex PCR, and the TCRdb table lists in-frame clones only, not all of them. The sample yields 2.5 million or so clones, 90% to 95% seen once. Sequencing was performed on naive CD4+ T cells sorted from blood. Documented subset: CD45RA+ positively selected. Receptors originate from a man aged 18 to 29 in good health.

This clone was seen just once. The rearrangement links TRBV9 to TRBJ2-7; D might be TRBD1 (5 bases). This CDR3 is 15 amino acids long. V was trimmed by 3 bases and J by 2 bases, leaving 15 bases between them. Germline V gene lookup returns CDR1 SGDLS and CDR2 YYNGEE. The DNA for the CDR3 is TGTGCCAGCAGCGCAACTGACAGCCTTGCCTACGAGCAGTACTTC. This sequence encodes CASSATDSLAYEQYF.

The V call is TRBV30, the J call TRBJ1-1; D is unresolved. The ends were cut back, 0 bases at V and 4 bases at J, with 9 bases in the middle. CDR1 GTSNPN and CDR2 SVGIG come from the germline V gene (reference sequence). The CDR3 length is 13 residues. CDR3 protein: CAWSVGGFTEAFF. The CDR3 nucleotides are TGTGCCTGGAGTGTGGGTGGATTCACTGAAGCTTTCTTT.

This clone has a single count. The chain joins TRBV29-1 to TRBJ2-1; possibly TRBD2 for D (7 bases). Germline CDR1 and CDR2: SQVTM and ANQGSEA. The germline V and J ends were trimmed by 2 bases and 5 bases, with 16 bases remaining between them. The CDR3 has 15 amino acids. The CDR3 loop is CSVEFGGLGDNEQFF. The CDR3 nucleotides are TGCAGCGTTGAATTCGGGGGGCTAGGCGACAATGAGCAGTTCTTC.